The 7 T cell receptor beta chains given below trace back to one sample, sequenced in a study of shared clonotypes between healthy human individuals. The repertoire was sequenced with immunoSEQ multiplex PCR; TCRdb's copy has only in-frame clones and lacks some. The sample lists about 2.4 million clones, approximately 93% seen once, with 0.36% in the top ten. The sequencing sample was made of naive CD4+ T cells from PBMCs. As to subset: CD45RA+ positively selected. The receptors come from a man between 18 and 29 years old in good health. Some clones in this sample may be carry-over from other donors' samples.

This chain connects TRBV15 to TRBJ2-7, with D possibly TRBD2 on 5 matching bases. Germline V lookup: CDR1 LNHNV, CDR2 YYDKDF (reference sequence). V was trimmed by 5 bases and J by 1 base, leaving 18 bases between them. The CDR3 consists of 16 residues. The DNA for the CDR3 is TGTGCCACCAGCCTTAGTCTGGCTACGGGATCCTACGAGCAGTACTTC. This encodes CATSLSLATGSYEQYF.

V gene TRBV27 combines with J gene TRBJ2-5, with 7 bases identical to TRBD2. The CDR3 contains 13 residues. The junction had 5 bases not matched to a gene; V was cut back by 6 bases and J by 4 bases. Germline lookup yields CDR1 MNHEY and CDR2 SMNVEV (reference sequence). The CDR3 protein is CASRVPGGETQYF. The CDR3 coding sequence is TGTGCCAGCAGAGTACCGGGAGGAGAGACCCAGTACTTC.

The V call is TRBV6-1, the J call TRBJ1-2, with D uncertain. Deletions cut 2 bases from V and 6 bases from J, with 7 bases between. The CDR3 sequence is 12 residues long. Germline V CDR1 and CDR2: MNHNS, SASEGT. CDR3 in amino acids: CASSESINGYTF. The CDR3 region has the DNA TGTGCCAGCAGTGAAAGTATAAATGGCTACACCTTC.

V is TRBV28 and J is TRBJ2-2; D possibly corresponds to TRBD2 (7 bases). CDR1 MDHEN and CDR2 SYDVKM come from the germline V gene. The CDR3 is made up of 17 amino acids. V was cut by 2 bases and J by 5 bases, with 18 bases left in between. The CDR3 DNA is TGTGCCAGCAGTTTAATTGTCGGGGGGCTATTGACCGGGGAGCTGTTTTTT. Encoded protein: CASSLIVGGLLTGELFF.

The genes are TRBV30 and TRBJ2-1, with D possibly TRBD1 on 6 matching bases. This CDR3 is 13 amino acids long. Germline V gene sequence: CDR1 GTSNPN, CDR2 SVGIG (reference sequence). Trimming stripped 0 bases from V and 7 bases from J, with 10 bases between. CDR3 in amino acids: CAWSVLTGNEQFF. CDR3 bases: TGTGCCTGGAGTGTACTGACAGGTAATGAGCAGTTCTTC.

V usage is TRBV7-9 and J usage is TRBJ2-7, with D unclear. Deletions cut 5 bases from V and 4 bases from J, with 15 bases between. CDR1 is SEHNR, CDR2 FQNEAQ, per germline (reference sequence). The CDR3 length is 14 residues. The CDR3 DNA reads as TGTGCCAGCAGCCCAGATAGGACGGGTTACGAGCAGTACTTC. Its translation: CASSPDRTGYEQYF.

The chain couples TRBV6-6 to TRBJ1-1; D call uncertain. The CDR3 is 12 residues long. The V and J ends lost 8 bases and 5 bases respectively, with 12 bases between them. Germline-derived CDR1 and CDR2 are MNHNY and SVGAGI (reference sequence). The CDR3 loop is CASGHGETEAFF. In DNA form, the CDR3 reads TGTGCCAGCGGGCATGGGGAGACTGAAGCTTTCTTT.